These 14 T cell receptor beta chains originate from one sample sequenced in a study of cytomegalovirus exposure and HLA in healthy donors. This PCR relied on a set of 60 Vbeta primers and 13 Jbeta primers. Assay: immunoSEQ multiplex PCR; the TCRdb copy retains only in-frame clones and omits some. The table includes about 250,000 clones, around 84% detected once. The sequenced material came from PBMCs. The source of these receptors is a girl between 2 and 10 years old in good health and CMV-seronegative.

This sequence joins TRBV2 and TRBJ2-5; D perhaps matches TRBD1 (6 bases). Per the germline V gene, CDR1 is SNHLY and CDR2 is FYNNEI. This CDR3 spans 15 amino acids. Trimming pared 6 bases from V and 1 base from J, leaving 15 bases between. CDR3 in amino acids: CASRAQGGAQETQYF. In DNA form, the CDR3 reads TGTGCCAGCAGGGCACAGGGTGGGGCCCAAGAGACCCAGTACTTC. The variable domain in full, completed from reference TRBV2 and TRBJ2-5, reads EPEVTQTPSHQVTQMGQEVILRCVPISNHLYFYWYRQILGQKVEFLVSFYNNEISEKSEIFDDQFSVERPDGSNFTLKIRSTKLEDSAMYFCASRAQGGAQETQYFGPGTRLLVL.

The chain has TRBV18 and TRBJ2-7; D is possibly TRBD2 (5 bases). Looked up from germline, CDR1 is KGHSH and CDR2 is LQKENI. CDR3 length: 14 residues. V was shortened by 3 bases and J by 7 bases, with 16 bases between the two germline ends. The CDR3, as DNA: TGTGCCAGCTCACCTACGACCAGATCGGGAGAGCAGTACTTC. Amino acids: CASSPTTRSGEQYF.

V is TRBV13 and J is TRBJ1-1; no firm D call. V was trimmed by 5 bases and J by 1 base, leaving 5 bases between them. The CDR3 runs to 12 residues. The germline V gene has CDR1 PRHDT and CDR2 FYEKMQ (reference sequence). The CDR3 protein is CASSPPNTEAFF. In DNA, the CDR3 is TGTGCCAGCAGCCCTCCGAACACTGAAGCTTTCTTT.

The V call is TRBV6-1, the J call TRBJ1-2; 7 bases line up with TRBD1. This CDR3 is 12 amino acids long. V shed 2 bases and J 13 bases; nucleotides not matched to a gene: 7. Germline CDR1 reads MNHNS; CDR2 reads SASEGT. CDR3 coding DNA: TGTGCCAGCAGTGAACTTCGACAGGGCCTCACCTTC. Its protein product is CASSELRQGLTF.

This chain uses TRBV6-1 with TRBJ1-2; D is uncertain. The V gene's germline CDR1 is MNHNS and CDR2 SASEGT. V was shortened by 7 bases and J by 4 bases, with 13 bases between the two germline ends. CDR3 length: 13 residues. The chain's CDR3 is CASTEGISYGYTF. In DNA, the CDR3 is TGTGCCAGCACAGAGGGAATTAGCTATGGCTACACCTTC.

CDR3 sequence reads: CSASDYDEQFF. CDR3 DNA sequence: TGCAGTGCTTCCGACTATGATGAGCAGTTCTTC. The rearrangement uses TRBV20-1 and TRBJ2-1, with D perhaps matching TRBD2 (5 bases). Looked up from germline, CDR1 is DFQATT and CDR2 is SNEGSKA (reference sequence). V shed 5 bases and J shed 8 bases, with 10 bases lying between them. This CDR3 is built from 11 residues.

The V gene is TRBV30, the J gene TRBJ1-1; 8 positions match TRBD1. CDR3 length equals 18 residues. The V and J ends lost 0 bases and 0 bases, in that order; junction bases with no gene match: 12. The germline gives CDR1 GTSNPN, CDR2 SVGIG (reference sequence). The CDR3 DNA is TGTGCCTGGAGTGTAAGGGGGACAGGTGCCACCCTGAACACTGAAGCTTTCTTT. Translated, it gives CAWSVRGTGATLNTEAFF.

This chain joins TRBV7-9 and TRBJ1-6, with D unclear. In germline, CDR1 is SEHNR, CDR2 FQNEAQ (reference sequence). This CDR3 region has 14 residues. V was cut by 5 bases and J by 6 bases, with 11 bases left in between. DNA for the CDR3: TGTGCCAGCAGCGGTCCTATTCTTAATTCACCCCTCCACTTT. Its protein product is CASSGPILNSPLHF.

The genes are TRBV27 and TRBJ2-7; 7 bases fit TRBD2. V lost 8 bases, J lost 3 bases, and 13 bases stayed unmatched. Germline V lookup: CDR1 MNHEY, CDR2 SMNVEV (reference sequence). The CDR3 spans 15 residues. CDR3 coding DNA: TGTGCCAGCTGGGGCTCTTGGGGGGGGATCTACGAGCAGTACTTC. Its translation: CASWGSWGGIYEQYF.

J is TRBJ1-2 and V is TRBV4-1; 7 bases align to TRBD1. CDR1 is MGHRA, CDR2 YSYEKL, per germline. V was clipped by 1 base and J by 2 bases; unmatched bases: 4. CDR3 length: 15 amino acids. CDR3 protein: CASSQVDRDNYGYTF. In DNA form, the CDR3 reads TGCGCCAGCAGCCAAGTAGACAGGGACAACTATGGCTACACCTTC.

The genes are TRBV6-6 and TRBJ1-2, with TRBD1 as a possible D gene (5 bases). Trimming removed 11 bases at V and 5 bases at J, with 21 bases between. Germline lookup yields CDR1 MNHNY and CDR2 SVGAGI (reference sequence). The CDR3 length is 14 residues. The CDR3 is CAGEGGDGVYGYTF. The CDR3 DNA is TGTGCCGGAGAGGGCGGGGACGGGGTGTATGGCTACACCTTC.

The chain joins TRBV4-1 to TRBJ2-5, with D hard to call. Trimming took 0 bases from V and 5 from J, leaving 7 bases between them. There are 13 residues in the CDR3. CDR1 MGHRA and CDR2 YSYEKL come from the germline V gene. CDR3 nucleotide sequence: TGCGCCAGCAGCCAAGATTGGCGGGAGACCCAGTACTTC. Translated, it gives CASSQDWRETQYF.

This chain links TRBV5-8 with TRBJ2-7; D might be TRBD1 (5 bases). Trimming took off 1 base at V and 7 bases at J, with 21 bases between the two ends. Per the germline V gene, CDR1 is SGHTS and CDR2 is YDEGEE. This CDR3 has 16 residues. CDR3 loop: CASSLYRSVGHREQYF. As DNA, the CDR3 is TGTGCCAGCAGCTTGTACAGGAGCGTGGGTCATCGGGAGCAGTACTTC.

The rearrangement links TRBV4-1 to TRBJ1-2; 7 bases match TRBD1. Unmatched junction bases numbered 14, after V lost 4 bases and J lost 6 bases. Germline lookup yields CDR1 MGHRA and CDR2 YSYEKL. The length of the CDR3 is 16 residues. This chain's CDR3 is CASSPFGGGQVDGYTF. CDR3 nucleotides: TGCGCCAGCAGCCCTTTTGGGGGAGGACAGGTTGATGGCTACACCTTC.